This passage covers 29 T cell receptor beta chains from one sample sequenced in a study of patients and donors after allogeneic stem cell transplantation. TCRdb reprocessed the RT-PCR reads with MiXCR, giving one entry per CDR3 protein. The profile shows approximately 160,000 distinct CDR3 sequences, about 30% of them singletons. Sequenced sample: blood, either unsorted or a sorted T cell fraction (not recorded which). All receptors derive from a human donor who was either an allogeneic HSCT recipient or a stem cell or donor lymphocyte infusion donor (not recorded which). It is not recorded whose cells these are; they may come from a transplant donor.

The genes are TRBV6-1 and TRBJ1-6; the D is unclear. The CDR3 loop spans 16 amino acids. Germline loops: CDR1 MNHNS, CDR2 SASEGT. The V end lost 4 bases, the J end lost 0 bases, and 10 bases lay between the germline ends. The CDR3 here is CASSGSASSYNSPLHF. The CDR3 bases are TGTGCCAGCAGTGGATCGGCGAGCTCCTATAATTCACCCCTCCACTTT.

The rearrangement links TRBV18 to TRBJ1-3; 10 positions match TRBD1. V was pared by 4 bases and J by 7 bases, with 13 bases of the junction left unmatched. CDR1 is KGHSH and CDR2 is LQKENI in the germline V gene. This CDR3 is 17 amino acids long. In nucleotides, the CDR3 is TGTGCCAGCTCACGGAGGGACAGGGGTAACGACTGGAACACCATATATTTT. The encoded protein is CASSRRDRGNDWNTIYF.

This clonotype has only one observation. The chain combines TRBV4-3 with TRBJ2-7; either TRBD1 or TRBD2 may fit D (5 bases each). The CDR3 covers 16 residues. The ends were cut back, 1 base at V and 0 bases at J, with 13 bases in the middle. The germline gives CDR1 LGHNA, CDR2 YSLEER. The CDR3 loop is CASSQVTGGLSYEQYF. CDR3 DNA: TGCGCCAGCAGCCAAGTTACAGGAGGACTCTCCTACGAGCAGTACTTC.

The V and J genes are TRBV20-1 and TRBJ2-3; 10 bases are a match to TRBD1. The CDR3 has 14 amino acids. V was pared by 6 bases and J by 7 bases, with 10 bases of the junction left unmatched. The V gene's germline CDR1 is DFQATT and CDR2 SNEGSKA (reference sequence). CDR3 protein: CSATGQGSTNTQYF. Here the CDR3 DNA reads TGCAGTGCGACGGGACAGGGGAGTACTAATACGCAGTATTTT.

The CDR3 loop is CSARDMDLSSYEQYF. The DNA for the CDR3 is TGCAGTGCTAGAGATATGGACCTGAGCTCCTACGAGCAGTACTTC. The chain employs TRBV20-1 and TRBJ2-7; unclear D gene. Germline V gives CDR1 DFQATT, CDR2 SNEGSKA (reference sequence). Trimming took 0 bases from V and 0 from J, leaving 12 bases between them. This CDR3 comprises 15 residues.

The sample holds a few counts of this clonotype. The J gene is TRBJ1-2, the V gene TRBV4-3; D might be TRBD1 (6 bases). CDR1 and CDR2 from the germline V gene are LGHNA and YSLEER. The germline V and J ends were trimmed by 0 bases and 5 bases, with 13 bases remaining between them. There are 15 residues in the CDR3. The CDR3 region is CASSQDSGVDYGYTF. The DNA of the CDR3 is TGCGCCAGCAGCCAAGATTCAGGGGTCGATTATGGCTACACCTTC.

This clonotype was seen ten or more times. The V gene is TRBV20-1, the J gene TRBJ1-2; tentative D call: TRBD1 (5 bases). V shed 5 bases and J shed 9 bases, with 10 bases lying between them. Germline CDR1 and CDR2: DFQATT and SNEGSKA (reference sequence). The CDR3 runs 10 residues. CDR3 protein: CSAPGRSYTF. The CDR3 nucleotides read TGCAGTGCTCCAGGGCGGAGCTACACCTTC.

This clonotype has just a few counts. The chain has TRBV20-1 and TRBJ1-5; unclear D gene. The ends were cut back, 6 bases at V and 4 bases at J, with 7 bases in the middle. The CDR3 spans 11 residues. Germline V gene sequence: CDR1 DFQATT, CDR2 SNEGSKA (reference sequence). The CDR3 sequence is CSAIDNQPQHF. The CDR3 bases are TGCAGTGCCATAGATAATCAGCCCCAGCATTTT.

This clonotype was seen a single time. The chain employs TRBV29-1 and TRBJ2-5, with D uncertain. Germline loops: CDR1 SQVTM, CDR2 ANQGSEA. CDR3 size: 13 residues. The V gene lost 3 bases and the J gene lost 5 bases, with 13 bases spanning the gap. Written as DNA, the CDR3 is TGCAGCGTTGATGTGGCGGCGGTGGAGACCCAGTACTTC. It yields the protein CSVDVAAVETQYF.

The J gene is TRBJ2-2, the V gene TRBV6-2 or TRBV6-3, with D perhaps being TRBD1 or TRBD2 (5 bases each). Germline V gene lookup returns CDR1 MNHEY and CDR2 SVGEGT. Deletions cut 6 bases from V and 7 bases from J, with 15 bases between. This CDR3 comprises 14 residues. CDR3 protein: CASRQGENGGELFF. The CDR3 coding sequence is TGTGCCAGCAGACAAGGGGAGAACGGCGGGGAGCTGTTTTTT.

The chain uses TRBV4-1 and TRBJ1-6, with 9 positions matching TRBD1. The germline V gene encodes CDR1 MGHRA and CDR2 YSYEKL. CDR3 size: 18 residues. With 4 bases clipped from V and 10 bases from J, the junction kept 17 bases outside the gene matches. For the CDR3, the DNA is TGCGCCAGCAGCCCATCCCCAACGGTGACAGGGGGAGAGTCACCCCTCCACTTT. Its translation is CASSPSPTVTGGESPLHF.

This clonotype was picked up a small number of times. The V call is TRBV12-3 or TRBV12-4, the J call TRBJ1-4, with D maybe TRBD1 (6 bases). V was cut by 6 bases and J by 8 bases, with 16 bases left in between. The CDR3 length is 14 residues. CDR3 sequence: CASSSPGHTEKLFF. CDR3 in DNA: TGTGCCAGCAGCTCACCGGGACATACGGAAAAACTGTTTTTT.

This clonotype was found a few times. The rearrangement links TRBV10-3 to TRBJ2-3, with 8 nucleotides matching TRBD2. The CDR3 loop spans 13 amino acids. CDR1 and CDR2 (germline): ENHRY, SYGVKD. With 6 bases clipped from V and 3 bases from J, the junction kept 2 bases outside the gene matches. CDR3 region: CAIRAGETDTQYF. CDR3 sequence (DNA): TGTGCCATCAGAGCGGGAGAAACAGATACGCAGTATTTT.

The chain joins TRBV14 to TRBJ2-1; weak D call: TRBD2 (5 bases). The CDR3 has 16 residues. The V gene's germline CDR1 is SGHDN and CDR2 FVKESK. V shed 2 bases and J shed 0 bases, with 11 bases lying between them. DNA for the CDR3: TGTGCCAGCAGCCAATTGAAGCGGAGCTCCTACAATGAGCAGTTCTTC. Its protein product is CASSQLKRSSYNEQFF.

This chain joins TRBV2 and TRBJ2-7; D is ambiguous. In germline, CDR1 is SNHLY, CDR2 FYNNEI. The CDR3 is 15 residues long. V lost 1 base and J 3 bases, leaving 13 bases between the germline ends. CDR3 sequence: CASSEDSSSIYEQYF. The CDR3, as DNA: TGTGCCAGCAGTGAAGACTCCTCGTCAATCTACGAGCAGTACTTC.

The rearrangement uses TRBV12-3 or TRBV12-4 and TRBJ2-2; TRBD1 agrees at 7 bases. The CDR3 is made up of 15 amino acids. J gave up 0 bases and V 7 bases, and 5 bases lay outside the gene matches. The CDR3 protein is CASNLGQTNTGELFF. The CDR3 region has the DNA TGTGCCAGCAACCTGGGACAGACGAACACCGGGGAGCTGTTTTTT.

This clonotype has just a few counts. V is TRBV4-3 and J is TRBJ1-2; D remains ambiguous. CDR3 size: 14 residues. Trimming stripped 1 base from V and 3 bases from J, with 9 bases between. Per germline, CDR1 LGHNA and CDR2 YSLEER. The CDR3 DNA sequence: TGCGCCAGCAGCCAAGGCTACAGCCACTATGGCTACACCTTC. Translating gives CASSQGYSHYGYTF.

This rearrangement joins TRBV27 to TRBJ1-2; no firm D call. The CDR3 loop spans 16 amino acids. The germline V gene encodes CDR1 MNHEY and CDR2 SMNVEV (reference sequence). V was shortened by 4 bases and J by 1 base, with 16 bases between the two germline ends. The CDR3 DNA reads as TGTGCCAGCAGTTGGCGCCCGATCCCTATTAACTATGGCTACACCTTC. Translated, it gives CASSWRPIPINYGYTF.

J is TRBJ2-3 and V is TRBV7-3, with unresolved D. Germline V gives CDR1 SGHTA, CDR2 FQGTGA. Trimming removed 8 bases at V and 3 bases at J, with 12 bases between. This CDR3 is built from 13 residues. CDR3 sequence (DNA): TGTGCCAGCTCGGGTTCGAGTACAGATACGCAGTATTTT. Translating gives CASSGSSTDTQYF.

V gene TRBV6-5 combines with J gene TRBJ2-2; D is undetermined. V was clipped by 2 bases and J by 1 base, with 14 bases between them. Looked up from germline, CDR1 is MNHEY and CDR2 is SVGAGI. The CDR3 has 17 amino acids. The CDR3 sequence: CASSYGLAVVNTGELFF. The CDR3 nucleotides are TGTGCCAGCAGTTACGGTCTTGCGGTGGTGAACACCGGGGAGCTGTTTTTT.

DNA of the CDR3: TGTGCCAGCAGCCGTCGATACGCGGGAACAGATACGCAGTATTTT. This sequence encodes CASSRRYAGTDTQYF. The rearrangement joins TRBV11-2 to TRBJ2-3, with a tentative D call TRBD2 (6 bases). V was cut by 5 bases and J by 3 bases, with 15 bases left in between. The germline CDR1 and CDR2 sequences are SGHAT and FQNNGV. CDR3 length: 15 amino acids.

This clonotype was recorded at least ten times. The chain employs TRBV29-1 and TRBJ1-1; D is perhaps TRBD1 (5 bases). V lost 7 bases and J 4 bases, leaving 16 bases between the germline ends. CDR1 and CDR2 (germline): SQVTM, ANQGSEA. The length of the CDR3 is 13 residues. The CDR3 DNA is TGCAGCGCTGGGTGGGGGTCGGGCACTGAAGCTTTCTTT. It yields the protein CSAGWGSGTEAFF.

This sequence joins TRBV7-4 and TRBJ2-5; possibly TRBD2 for D (6 bases). Germline assignment: CDR1 SGHVT and CDR2 SQSDAQ. There are 16 residues in the CDR3. Between the trimmed V and J ends, which lost 1 base and 3 bases, there was a span of 15 bases. The CDR3 coding sequence is TGTGCCAGCAGCTTAGAGCCGGAGGGGAGTAAAGAGACCCAGTACTTC. Amino acids: CASSLEPEGSKETQYF.

This sequence joins TRBV9 and TRBJ1-2, with a tentative D call TRBD1 (6 bases). This CDR3 has 16 amino acids. V was cut by 0 bases and J by 8 bases, with 20 bases left in between. The V gene's germline CDR1 is SGDLS and CDR2 YYNGEE. The CDR3 DNA is TGTGCCAGCAGCGTAGACCTCGGACAGTCGGCGCGAGGCTACACCTTC. Translated: CASSVDLGQSARGYTF.

There are many counts of this clonotype. The chain recombines TRBV6-5 with TRBJ1-1, with D hard to call. Trimming cost V 2 bases and J 1 base, with 5 bases left between them. CDR3 length: 13 residues. CDR1 and CDR2 (germline): MNHEY, SVGAGI. The CDR3 region is CASSYTQNTEAFF. The CDR3 DNA reads TGTGCCAGCAGTTACACACAGAACACTGAAGCTTTCTTT.

This clonotype was seen a few times. The chain is built from TRBV3-1 and TRBJ2-1, with 10 bases lining up with TRBD2. CDR1 and CDR2 (germline): LGHDT, YNNKEL (reference sequence). V was pared by 5 bases and J by 7 bases, with 20 bases of the junction left unmatched. The CDR3 sequence is 19 residues long. The DNA of the CDR3 is TGTGCCAGCAGCGAAGCCAGCGGGAGGGCCAAAACGTGGGAGAATGAGCAGTTCTTC. It yields the protein CASSEASGRAKTWENEQFF.

In this sample, this clonotype turned up a few times. The rearrangement uses TRBV30 and TRBJ1-2; no firm D call. Trimming removed 2 bases at V and 4 bases at J, with 5 bases between. In germline, CDR1 is GTSNPN, CDR2 SVGIG (reference sequence). The CDR3 totals 11 residues. This chain's CDR3 is CAWSPSYGYTF. CDR3 bases: TGTGCCTGGAGTCCAAGCTATGGCTACACCTTC.

The V call is TRBV28, the J call TRBJ2-2, with 8 positions matching TRBD2. Germline values: CDR1 MDHEN, CDR2 SYDVKM. The V gene end was trimmed by 4 bases and the J gene end by 5 bases; junction bases not matched to a gene: 12. The CDR3 is 17 amino acids. The CDR3 region has the DNA TGTGCCAGCAGTTCAACCTCCGGGAGGGAGAGAACCGGGGAGCTGTTTTTT. Translation: CASSSTSGRERTGELFF.

The table lists this clonotype with a count of one. DNA for the CDR3: TGTGCCAGCAAATATACAGATACGCAGTATTTT. Translated: CASKYTDTQYF. This chain links TRBV7-9 with TRBJ2-3, with D unclear. V lost 7 bases, J lost 3 bases, and 5 bases lay in between. The germline gives CDR1 SEHNR, CDR2 FQNEAQ (reference sequence). The CDR3 runs 11 residues.